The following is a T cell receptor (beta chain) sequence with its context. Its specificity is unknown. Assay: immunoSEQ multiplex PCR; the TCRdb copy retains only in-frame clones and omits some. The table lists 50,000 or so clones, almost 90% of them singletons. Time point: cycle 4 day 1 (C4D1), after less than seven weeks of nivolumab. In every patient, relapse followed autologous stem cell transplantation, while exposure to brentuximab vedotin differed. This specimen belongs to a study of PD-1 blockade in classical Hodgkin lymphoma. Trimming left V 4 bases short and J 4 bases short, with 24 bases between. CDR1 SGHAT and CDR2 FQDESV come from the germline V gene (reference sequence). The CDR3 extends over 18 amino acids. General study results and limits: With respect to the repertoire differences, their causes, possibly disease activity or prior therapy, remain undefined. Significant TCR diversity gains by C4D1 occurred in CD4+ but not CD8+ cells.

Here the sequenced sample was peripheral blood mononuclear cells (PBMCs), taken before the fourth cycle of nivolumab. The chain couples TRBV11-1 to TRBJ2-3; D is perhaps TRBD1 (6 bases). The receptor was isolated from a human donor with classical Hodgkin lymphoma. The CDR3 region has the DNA TGTGCCAGCAGCTCAGGGGTTGGGGCCCTTGGGATAGCAGATACGCAGTATTTT. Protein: CASSSGVGALGIADTQYF. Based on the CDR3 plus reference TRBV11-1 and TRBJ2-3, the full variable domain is EAEVAQSPRYKITEKSQAVAFWCDPISGHATLYWYRQILGQGPELLVQFQDESVVDDSQLPKDRFSAERLKGVDSTLKIQPAELGDSAMYLCASSSGVGALGIADTQYFGPGTRLTVL.